This T cell receptor (beta chain) was profiled in a study of T cell responses to AZD1222 COVID-19 vaccine. Whether given at about 4 or about 12 weeks, second doses were pooled. Study results and limitations: Along spike, vaccine-associated CD4 TCRs were found throughout, with dominance at 160-218 and 743-854. Of the AZD1222 recipients, only 5 to 7 were seropositive at baseline. The repertoires were collected only after the peak T cell response.

Looked up from germline, CDR1 is MGHRA and CDR2 is YSYEKL. The CDR3 covers 17 residues. The ends were cut back, 0 bases at V and 4 bases at J, with 18 bases in the middle. Data came from immunoSEQ multiplex PCR; TCRdb stores just in-frame clones and leaves some out. The sample consists of about 120,000 clones, about 92% of them appearing once. On this clone: Antigen unknown.

The sequencing here drew on peripheral blood, taken 28 days after the second AZD1222 dose. V usage is TRBV4-1 and J usage is TRBJ2-5; D is unclear. This TCR derives from an adult who received the AZD1222 COVID-19 vaccine. The CDR3 DNA follows: TGCGCCAGCAGCCAAGATACCCCCCTAGGGCTAATAGAGACCCAGTACTTC. This sequence encodes CASSQDTPLGLIETQYF.